This entry is about one TCR beta chain. The table came from immunoSEQ multiplex PCR; TCRdb's copy has only in-frame clones and leaves some out. The top ten clones hold roughly 15% of a sample with 130,000 to 150,000 clones, approximately 88% of them seen once. This sample is part of a study of T cell responses to AZD1222 COVID-19 vaccine. The length of the CDR3 is 16 residues. Germline V gene lookup returns CDR1 MDHEN and CDR2 SYDVKM. V shed 2 bases, J shed 1 base, and the junction held 5 bases outside the gene matches. V gene TRBV28 combines with J gene TRBJ1-2; 9 bases are a match to TRBD1. This specimen was peripheral blood, taken on day 0 of AZD1222 vaccination. This TCR was recovered from an adult in good health. The CDR3 loop is CASSLEQGAGNYGYTF. In nucleotides, the CDR3 is TGTGCCAGCAGTTTAGAACAGGGGGCGGGTAACTATGGCTACACCTTC.